This T cell receptor beta chain was sequenced during a study of blood T cell repertoires in COVID-19. Study information: The analysed material was cDNA or gDNA that came from T cells, B-cell-depleted T cells, or PBMCs.

TCRdb's table, derived via immunoSEQ multiplex PCR, lists solely in-frame clones and lacks some. Seen here are approximately 140,000 clones, around 87% observed once, and the top ten hold 4% to 5%. Germline V gene data show CDR1 as SGHTS and CDR2 as YDEGEE. Trimming removed 4 bases from V and 12 bases from J; junction bases left unmatched: 8. The length of the CDR3 is 14 residues. Sequencing input: peripheral blood. This receptor was identified in a woman aged 60-75 years with active or convalescent COVID-19. The gene calls are TRBV5-8 and TRBJ2-1; 12 bases align to TRBD1. The CDR3 nucleotides are TGTGCCAGCAGCACCGGGACAGGGGGCTTGGGGCAGTTCTTC. This sequence encodes CASSTGTGGLGQFF.